A selection of T cell receptor beta chains follows, all from one sample in a study of T cells in Graves' hyperthyroidism and ophthalmopathy. TCRdb re-analysed the multiplex PCR reads in MiXCR, keeping a single row per CDR3 protein. The top ten hold about 29% of the sample, which has about 500,000 distinct CDR3 sequences, around 16% seen once. The specimen sequenced was blood. These receptors all stem from a woman aged 25 to 39 with Graves' ophthalmopathy. CDR3s include the opening cysteine and the closing phenylalanine or tryptophan. The D gene is left open where the match is weak. Clone size is not always given. Where it is, it says once, few, many or a class for expanded clones.

J gene: TRBJ2-7
clone size: NA
V gene: TRBV27
D gene: NA
CDR3 DNA: TGTGCCAGCAGTTTGGTGGCTAGCGAAACCTACGAGCAGTACTTC
CDR3 protein: CASSLVASETYEQYF

J gene: TRBJ2-5
clone size: many
V gene: TRBV5-5
D gene: TRBD2
CDR3 DNA: TGTGCCAGCAGGGAGGGAGGGGTAAGAGAGACCCAGTACTTC
CDR3 protein: CASREGGVRETQYF

J gene: TRBJ2-5
clone size: NA
V gene: TRBV4-3
D gene: TRBD2
CDR3 DNA: TGCGCCAGCAGCCAAGAACCAGCGGGAGGCGGTCGAGAGACCCAGTACTTC
CDR3 protein: CASSQEPAGGGRETQYF

J gene: TRBJ2-7
clone size: NA
V gene: TRBV6-5
D gene: NA
CDR3 DNA: TGTGCCAGCAGTTACTTCGGCAGGGACGGCGAGCAGTACTTC
CDR3 protein: CASSYFGRDGEQYF

J gene: TRBJ2-7
clone size: few
V gene: TRBV5-1
D gene: TRBD2
CDR3 DNA: TGCGCCAGCAGCTCGTTAGGGACTACCTACGAGCAGTACTTC
CDR3 protein: CASSSLGTTYEQYF

J gene: TRBJ2-2
clone size: many
V gene: TRBV7-8
D gene: TRBD2
CDR3 DNA: TGTGCCAGCAGCCTAGGGGCTAGCGGATTAACGAACACCGGGGAGCTGTTTTTT
CDR3 protein: CASSLGASGLTNTGELFF

J gene: TRBJ2-7
clone size: many
V gene: TRBV24-1
D gene: TRBD1
CDR3 DNA: TGTGCCACCAGTGATTCAAGACAGGGCGAAGTTCACGAGCAGTACTTC
CDR3 protein: CATSDSRQGEVHEQYF

J gene: TRBJ1-5
clone size: many
V gene: TRBV5-1
D gene: NA
CDR3 DNA: TGCGCCAGCAGCTTAGATGGCTATAGCAATCAGCCCCAGCATTTT
CDR3 protein: CASSLDGYSNQPQHF

J gene: TRBJ1-3
clone size: NA
V gene: TRBV28
D gene: NA
CDR3 DNA: TGTGCCAGCAGTTCTGGATCTGCCGGGGGAAACACCATATATTTT
CDR3 protein: CASSSGSAGGNTIYF

J gene: TRBJ2-5
clone size: few
V gene: TRBV20-1
D gene: NA
CDR3 DNA: TGCAGTGCCGGCACAGGGAGCCGGGAGACCCAGTACTTC
CDR3 protein: CSAGTGSRETQYF

J gene: TRBJ1-1
clone size: few
V gene: TRBV12-3/TRBV12-4
D gene: TRBD1
CDR3 DNA: TGTGCCAGCACCCCGACAGGGGGCGGAGGAGGGAACACTGAAGCTTTCTTT
CDR3 protein: CASTPTGGGGGNTEAFF

J gene: TRBJ2-6
clone size: NA
V gene: TRBV19
D gene: TRBD1
CDR3 DNA: TGTGCCAGTAGTATTTTCGGACAGGGTGCTGGGGCCAACGTCCTGACTTTC
CDR3 protein: CASSIFGQGAGANVLTF

J gene: TRBJ1-1
clone size: NA
V gene: TRBV5-1
D gene: NA
CDR3 DNA: TGCGCCAGCAGAGTACAGGAAGACACTGAAGCTTTCTTT
CDR3 protein: CASRVQEDTEAFF

J gene: TRBJ2-7
clone size: NA
V gene: TRBV2
D gene: NA
CDR3 DNA: TGTGCCAGCAGCGAGTTTTTATACGAGCAGTACTTC
CDR3 protein: CASSEFLYEQYF

J gene: TRBJ2-1
clone size: many
V gene: TRBV12-3/TRBV12-4
D gene: NA
CDR3 DNA: TGTGCCAGCAGTTCCAGGAGTGGCAATGAGCAGTTCTTC
CDR3 protein: CASSSRSGNEQFF

J gene: TRBJ2-5
clone size: NA
V gene: TRBV7-9
D gene: TRBD1
CDR3 DNA: TGTGCCAGCAGCGCGAACAGGGGGCGGGAGACCCAGTACTTC
CDR3 protein: CASSANRGRETQYF

J gene: TRBJ2-3
clone size: NA
V gene: TRBV30
D gene: NA
CDR3 DNA: TGTGCCTGGAGTCCGGGCGTCTACACAGATACGCAGTATTTT
CDR3 protein: CAWSPGVYTDTQYF

J gene: TRBJ2-7
clone size: many
V gene: TRBV5-1
D gene: NA
CDR3 DNA: TGCGCCAGCAGCTCCGAGGGGACTCTCTACGAGCAGTACTTC
CDR3 protein: CASSSEGTLYEQYF

J gene: TRBJ1-3
clone size: many
V gene: TRBV28
D gene: NA
CDR3 DNA: TGTGCCAGCAGTTTTGGCCACGGCGACTCTGGAAACACCATATATTTT
CDR3 protein: CASSFGHGDSGNTIYF

J gene: TRBJ2-7
clone size: few
V gene: TRBV25-1
D gene: TRBD1
CDR3 DNA: TGTGCCAGCAGTGGTACAACAGGGGTCCTCTACGAGCAGTACTTC
CDR3 protein: CASSGTTGVLYEQYF

J gene: TRBJ2-7
clone size: NA
V gene: TRBV7-2
D gene: NA
CDR3 DNA: TGTGCCAGCAGCTTCTACATCACCTACGAGCAGTACTTC
CDR3 protein: CASSFYITYEQYF

J gene: TRBJ2-7
clone size: many
V gene: TRBV3-1
D gene: TRBD2
CDR3 DNA: TGTGCCAGCAGCCTAGGGACTAGCGGGGGGCAGTACTTC
CDR3 protein: CASSLGTSGGQYF

J gene: TRBJ2-1
clone size: NA
V gene: TRBV7-2
D gene: NA
CDR3 DNA: TGTGCCAGCAGGGGGTCAGGGGGGTCTGAGCAGTTCTTC
CDR3 protein: CASRGSGGSEQFF

J gene: TRBJ2-3
clone size: NA
V gene: TRBV6-1
D gene: NA
CDR3 DNA: TGTGCCAGCAGTGAAGCTAGGTTGAATACGCAGTATTTT
CDR3 protein: CASSEARLNTQYF

J gene: TRBJ2-5
clone size: NA
V gene: TRBV28
D gene: NA
CDR3 DNA: TGTGCCAGCAGCCCCGGGACCCATCGCGAGACCCAGTACTTC
CDR3 protein: CASSPGTHRETQYF

J gene: TRBJ2-3
clone size: NA
V gene: TRBV11-2
D gene: TRBD2
CDR3 DNA: TGTGCCAGCAGCTTATTAGCGGGACATAGCACAGATACGCAGTATTTT
CDR3 protein: CASSLLAGHSTDTQYF

J gene: TRBJ2-1
clone size: NA
V gene: TRBV12-5
D gene: NA
CDR3 DNA: TGTGCTAGTGGCTCTGACAGGGAGCAGTTCTTC
CDR3 protein: CASGSDREQFF

J gene: TRBJ2-7
clone size: many
V gene: TRBV28
D gene: TRBD1
CDR3 DNA: TGTGCCAGCAGTTTGGGTACAGGGGCCTACGAGCAGTACTTC
CDR3 protein: CASSLGTGAYEQYF

J gene: TRBJ2-3
clone size: few
V gene: TRBV24-1
D gene: TRBD2
CDR3 DNA: TGTGCCACCAGTGACCCCCTAGCGGGGGCGACAGATACGCAGTATTTT
CDR3 protein: CATSDPLAGATDTQYF

J gene: TRBJ2-7
clone size: many
V gene: TRBV2
D gene: NA
CDR3 DNA: TGTGCCAGCAGTGAACCCCTCGGTATCTTCTACGAGCAGTACTTC
CDR3 protein: CASSEPLGIFYEQYF

J gene: TRBJ2-7
clone size: many
V gene: TRBV4-3
D gene: TRBD2
CDR3 DNA: TGCGCCAGCAGCCTGGTCCAGCGGGAAGAGCAGTACTTC
CDR3 protein: CASSLVQREEQYF

J gene: TRBJ2-1
clone size: many
V gene: TRBV5-8
D gene: NA
CDR3 DNA: TGTGCCAGCACCCCACCCGGGCGCCCCTACAATGAGCAGTTCTTC
CDR3 protein: CASTPPGRPYNEQFF

J gene: TRBJ2-1
clone size: NA
V gene: TRBV5-1
D gene: TRBD1
CDR3 DNA: TGCGCCAGCAGCTGGACGGGACAGGGAGGTAACAATGAGCAGTTCTTC
CDR3 protein: CASSWTGQGGNNEQFF

J gene: TRBJ2-1
clone size: few
V gene: TRBV6-1
D gene: TRBD2
CDR3 DNA: TGTGCCACCCGACTAGCGGGAGGAGAATCCAATGAGCAGTTCTTC
CDR3 protein: CATRLAGGESNEQFF

J gene: TRBJ2-5
clone size: many
V gene: TRBV20-1
D gene: NA
CDR3 DNA: TGCAGTGCTTCAGCCGGGACAGCGGGGGAGACCCAGTACTTC
CDR3 protein: CSASAGTAGETQYF

J gene: TRBJ2-3
clone size: NA
V gene: TRBV6-1
D gene: NA
CDR3 DNA: TGTGCCAGTCCGCCGGGGGTGGGCACAGATACGCAGTATTTT
CDR3 protein: CASPPGVGTDTQYF

J gene: TRBJ1-5
clone size: few
V gene: TRBV10-3
D gene: NA
CDR3 DNA: TGTGCCTTCCCGTATCAGCCCCAGCATTTT
CDR3 protein: CAFPYQPQHF

J gene: TRBJ2-1
clone size: NA
V gene: TRBV15
D gene: NA
CDR3 DNA: TGTGCCACCAGCAGCCGGGACTTCCACTTAGGCGAGCAGTTCTTC
CDR3 protein: CATSSRDFHLGEQFF

J gene: TRBJ2-7
clone size: NA
V gene: TRBV5-6
D gene: TRBD2
CDR3 DNA: TGTGCCAGCAGCCCGGAGGGCGGGAGGGCCTACGAGCAGTACTTC
CDR3 protein: CASSPEGGRAYEQYF

J gene: TRBJ2-5
clone size: few
V gene: TRBV6-2/TRBV6-3
D gene: NA
CDR3 DNA: TGTGCCAGCAGTAGACGAGGGGCGCAAGAGACCCAGTACTTC
CDR3 protein: CASSRRGAQETQYF

J gene: TRBJ2-7
clone size: NA
V gene: TRBV12-3/TRBV12-4
D gene: TRBD2
CDR3 DNA: TGTGCCAGCAGTTTAATAGCGGGAGCCTACGAGTACGAGCAGTACTTC
CDR3 protein: CASSLIAGAYEYEQYF

J gene: TRBJ2-7
clone size: many
V gene: TRBV5-1
D gene: NA
CDR3 DNA: TGCGCCAGCAGCTTGGATCAGGGAAGGGGCGAGCAGTACTTC
CDR3 protein: CASSLDQGRGEQYF

J gene: TRBJ1-2
clone size: many
V gene: TRBV4-3
D gene: NA
CDR3 DNA: TGCGCCAGCAGCCAAGATGCTTTTATTGGCTACACCTTC
CDR3 protein: CASSQDAFIGYTF

J gene: TRBJ2-1
clone size: few
V gene: TRBV6-1
D gene: TRBD1
CDR3 DNA: TGTGCCAGCAGCTCGGACAGGATCCATGAGCAGTTCTTC
CDR3 protein: CASSSDRIHEQFF

J gene: TRBJ2-7
clone size: many
V gene: TRBV20-1
D gene: TRBD1
CDR3 DNA: TGCAGTGCTAGTCTTCTTGGGACAGACTACGAGCAGTACTTC
CDR3 protein: CSASLLGTDYEQYF

J gene: TRBJ2-5
clone size: many
V gene: TRBV7-2
D gene: NA
CDR3 DNA: TGTGCCAGCAGCCGGCGGGCCAGAGAGACCCAGTACTTC
CDR3 protein: CASSRRARETQYF

J gene: TRBJ1-2
clone size: few
V gene: TRBV24-1
D gene: TRBD1
CDR3 DNA: TGTGCCACCAGTGATCCGAACCGGGACAGGGGGCGAGGCTACACCTTC
CDR3 protein: CATSDPNRDRGRGYTF

J gene: TRBJ2-3
clone size: few
V gene: TRBV15
D gene: NA
CDR3 DNA: TGTGCCACCAGCAGCCGGGACATAAGCACAGATACGCAGTATTTT
CDR3 protein: CATSSRDISTDTQYF